Detailed here is one T cell receptor beta chain. The antigen remains undetermined. These data originate in a study of cytomegalovirus exposure and HLA in healthy donors. Study results and limitations: Relative to equally common others, HLA-associated TCR beta chains showed greater clonal expansion in a later analysis.

PCR used 60 Vbeta primers and 13 Jbeta primers. Sequencing was performed with immunoSEQ multiplex PCR; in TCRdb, only in-frame clones are kept and a portion is missing. Of some 170,000 clones in the sample, 82% were seen once. The clonotype originates from a girl aged 2 to 9 in good health and CMV-seropositive. The specimen was PBMCs.

The DNA for the CDR3 is TGTGCCTGGAGTCTAGGACAGGGGGGGGCCAACGTCCTGACTTTC. Amino acid sequence: CAWSLGQGGANVLTF. The chain uses TRBV30 and TRBJ2-6; TRBD1 matches at 9 bases. In germline, CDR1 is GTSNPN, CDR2 SVGIG (reference sequence). The trim removed 2 bases at V and 4 bases at J, leaving 3 bases unmatched. The CDR3 totals 15 residues.